A single sample is the source of the 21 T cell receptor beta chains below, sequenced in a study of blood T cell repertoires in COVID-19. Assay: immunoSEQ multiplex PCR; the TCRdb copy retains only in-frame clones and omits some. The sample carries roughly 91,000 clones, roughly 78% recorded once. The sample was peripheral blood. The receptors derive from a woman at least 80 years old with acute or convalescent COVID-19.

The J gene is TRBJ2-1, the V gene TRBV19; the match to TRBD1 covers 7 bases. The CDR3 covers 15 residues. The V gene's germline CDR1 is LNHDA and CDR2 SQIVND (reference sequence). V lost 4 bases, J lost 5 bases, and 8 bases stayed unmatched. The CDR3 DNA sequence: TGTGCCAGTAGTAAGGGGGCAGTTATCAACAATGAGCAGTTCTTC. As protein: CASSKGAVINNEQFF.

V usage is TRBV25-1 and J usage is TRBJ1-4; 8 bases agree with TRBD1. V dropped 7 bases and J dropped 4; count of bases not matched to a gene: 5. Per the germline V gene, CDR1 is MGHDK and CDR2 is SYGVNS. The CDR3 length is 14 residues. CDR3 residues: CASTAGGNNEKLFF. The CDR3 nucleotides read TGTGCCAGCACAGCAGGGGGCAATAATGAAAAACTGTTTTTT.

The chain combines TRBV5-1 with TRBJ1-2, with TRBD1 matching 8 bases. The CDR3 contains 17 residues. V was clipped by 0 bases and J by 1 base; unmatched bases: 8. Germline CDR1 SGHRS, CDR2 YFSETQ. The CDR3 nucleotides read TGCGCCAGCAGCTTGGCCTCGGGACAGGTTTTTAACTATGGCTACACCTTC. Translating gives CASSLASGQVFNYGYTF.

V is TRBV23-1 and J is TRBJ2-6, with no clear D. TRBV23-1 has ORF status, its function being uncertain. Trimming took off 7 bases at V and 0 bases at J, with 16 bases between the two ends. The CDR3 sequence is 17 residues long. The CDR3 DNA reads as TGCGCCAGCATGGCTTTACCACAGCTCTCTGGGGCCAACGTCCTGACTTTC. Its protein product is CASMALPQLSGANVLTF.

This clone has a handful of counts. The rearrangement uses TRBV4-1 and TRBJ1-5, with 7 nucleotides matching TRBD1. Per germline, CDR1 MGHRA and CDR2 YSYEKL. V lost 1 base, J lost 2 bases, and 2 bases stayed unmatched. This CDR3 region has 15 residues. In DNA form, the CDR3 reads TGCGCCAGCAGCCAAGGACAGGGAGGCAATCAGCCCCAGCATTTT. Translation gives CASSQGQGGNQPQHF.

The gene calls are TRBV4-1 and TRBJ1-1; tentatively, D is TRBD1 (6 bases). This CDR3 is built from 15 residues. Trimming stripped 5 bases from V and 7 bases from J, with 20 bases between. The germline gives CDR1 MGHRA, CDR2 YSYEKL. CDR3 nucleotide sequence: TGCGCCAGCAGCTTACAGGGATCCTCTTTGGGTGAAGCTTTCTTT. It yields the protein CASSLQGSSLGEAFF.

V gene TRBV2 combines with J gene TRBJ2-7; TRBD1 matches 7 bases. With 10 bases clipped from V and 0 bases from J, the junction kept 9 bases outside the gene matches. Per germline, CDR1 SNHLY and CDR2 FYNNEI. The CDR3 loop spans 14 amino acids. The CDR3 loop is CAIGGSPSSYEQYF. As DNA, the CDR3 is TGTGCCATAGGGGGCTCCCCTAGCTCCTACGAGCAGTACTTC.

The gene calls are TRBV27 and TRBJ1-5; the D gene is possibly TRBD1 (5 bases). This CDR3 contains 17 residues. Trimming left V 4 bases short and J 0 bases short, with 16 bases between. Germline CDR1 is MNHEY and CDR2 is SMNVEV (reference sequence). For the CDR3, the DNA is TGTGCCAGCAGTTCCGAAGGGGACTTCTATAGCAATCAGCCCCAGCATTTT. Its translation: CASSSEGDFYSNQPQHF.

V is TRBV6-1 and J is TRBJ1-1, with TRBD1 identical over 7 bases. The CDR3 runs 15 residues. Germline-derived CDR1 and CDR2 are MNHNS and SASEGT. The ends lost 2 bases at V and 4 bases at J; junction bases unmatched: 7. CDR3 residues: CASSELSGGSTEAFF. The CDR3 bases are TGTGCCAGCAGTGAATTGTCAGGGGGGAGCACTGAAGCTTTCTTT.

The chain is built from TRBV5-1 and TRBJ2-2; a weak D match, TRBD2 (5 bases). The CDR3 sequence is 16 residues long. Germline V lookup: CDR1 SGHRS, CDR2 YFSETQ. The germline V and J ends were trimmed by 0 bases and 1 base, with 10 bases remaining between them. The CDR3 DNA reads TGCGCCAGCAGCTTGGCCGGGATTTTGAACACCGGGGAGCTGTTTTTT. Its protein is CASSLAGILNTGELFF.

This CDR3 reads CASSLAGANTGELFF. For the CDR3, the DNA is TGTGCCAGCAGCTTAGCGGGAGCGAACACCGGGGAGCTGTTTTTT. This sequence joins TRBV11-2 and TRBJ2-2; D may be TRBD2 (6 bases). This CDR3 has 15 amino acids. V lost 1 base to trimming and J lost 0 bases, with 6 bases between them. Germline V lookup: CDR1 SGHAT, CDR2 FQNNGV. Combining the CDR3 with reference TRBV11-2 and TRBJ2-2 gives the whole variable domain EAGVAQSPRYKIIEKRQSVAFWCNPISGHATLYWYQQILGQGPKLLIQFQNNGVVDDSQLPKDRFSAERLKGVDSTLKIQPAKLEDSAVYLCASSLAGANTGELFFGEGSRLTVL.

This chain uses TRBV19 with TRBJ1-5; D is unresolved. With 3 bases removed from V and 4 bases from J, the gap between germline ends came to 22 bases. This CDR3 has 18 amino acids. Germline V gene sequence: CDR1 LNHDA, CDR2 SQIVND (reference sequence). The CDR3, as DNA: TGTGCCAGTAGTATCCCCGAGGGAGGGAATATAGCAAATCAGCCCCAGCATTTT. It encodes CASSIPEGGNIANQPQHF.

V is TRBV18 and J is TRBJ2-7, with unresolved D. V was shortened by 3 bases and J by 7 bases, with 10 bases between the two germline ends. The CDR3 sequence is 12 residues long. CDR1 is KGHSH and CDR2 is LQKENI in the germline V gene. CDR3 amino acids: CASSPVTREQYF. In DNA form, the CDR3 reads TGTGCCAGCTCACCCGTGACTCGGGAGCAGTACTTC.

V usage is TRBV27 and J usage is TRBJ1-1; D may be TRBD1 (6 bases). Trimming left V 2 bases short and J 6 bases short, with 13 bases between. The CDR3 covers 14 residues. The germline CDR1 and CDR2 sequences are MNHEY and SMNVEV (reference sequence). CDR3 nucleotide sequence: TGTGCCAGCAGTTTAACAACAGGGTACTCTGAAGCTTTCTTT. Translated, it gives CASSLTTGYSEAFF.

This clone came up once. V is TRBV9 and J is TRBJ1-2; TRBD1 is a possible D gene (6 bases). The CDR3 covers 13 residues. Germline CDR1 and CDR2: SGDLS and YYNGEE. Trimming removed 0 bases at V and 9 bases at J, with 12 bases between. The CDR3 protein is CASSVGAGDRYTF. CDR3 DNA sequence: TGTGCCAGCAGCGTAGGGGCAGGGGATCGCTACACCTTC.

The chain recombines TRBV6-5 with TRBJ1-5; D not resolved. In germline, CDR1 is MNHEY, CDR2 SVGAGI. The CDR3 is made up of 13 amino acids. Trimming pared 6 bases from V and 6 bases from J, leaving 12 bases between. CDR3 nucleotide sequence: TGTGCCAGCAGGTCCTCCAACGGTCAGCCCCAGCATTTT. Protein sequence: CASRSSNGQPQHF.

The J gene is TRBJ2-6, the V gene TRBV6-5, with D uncertain. Germline values: CDR1 MNHEY, CDR2 SVGAGI. The CDR3 has 14 residues. V dropped 6 bases and J dropped 4 bases, with 10 bases sitting between them. CDR3 amino acids: CASRTPGGANVLTF. CDR3 sequence (DNA): TGTGCCAGCAGGACCCCCGGGGGGGCCAACGTCCTGACTTTC.

The chain joins TRBV2 to TRBJ2-5, with 8 positions matching TRBD2. The germline V gene encodes CDR1 SNHLY and CDR2 FYNNEI. This CDR3 has 13 amino acids. Trimming took 8 bases from V and 2 from J; bases not matched to a gene: 4. The CDR3 coding sequence is TGTGCCAGCGAGCGGGAGCCGCAAGAGACCCAGTACTTC. Translation: CASEREPQETQYF.

This clone was detected a few times. This sequence joins TRBV11-2 and TRBJ2-1; a weak D match, TRBD2 (5 bases). V lost 0 bases, J lost 8 bases, and 8 bases lay in between. The CDR3 length is 13 residues. Germline CDR1 is SGHAT and CDR2 is FQNNGV. The DNA of the CDR3 is TGTGCCAGCAGCTTAGATATGAGGGATGAGCAGTTCTTC. It encodes CASSLDMRDEQFF.

Comment on this clone: In the same sample, other DNA sequences code for this CDR3. For the CDR3, the DNA is TGTGCCAGCAGTGAAGGGAGCAGCTATGGCTACACCTTC. This translates into CASSEGSSYGYTF. The chain is built from TRBV2 and TRBJ1-2; no firm D call. Germline CDR1 SNHLY, CDR2 FYNNEI. CDR3 length: 13 residues. The germline V and J ends were trimmed by 1 base and 4 bases, with 7 bases remaining between them.

The chain recombines TRBV13 with TRBJ2-2, with 7 bases that match TRBD2. The CDR3 runs to 20 residues. Germline loops: CDR1 PRHDT, CDR2 FYEKMQ (reference sequence). J was trimmed by 6 bases and V by 2 bases; bases with no gene match: 21. CDR3 in amino acids: CASSLLADPIGDARAGELFF. The CDR3, as DNA: TGTGCCAGCAGCTTACTAGCGGATCCGATTGGGGACGCGAGAGCCGGGGAGCTGTTTTTT.